This TCR beta chain was retrieved from a study of spatial heterogeneity in lung cancer. In this sample, this clonotype turned up many times. Trimming removed 5 bases from V and 0 bases from J; junction bases left unmatched: 1. Per the germline V gene, CDR1 is MNHEY and CDR2 is SMNVEV (reference sequence). This CDR3 comprises 14 residues. Stated time point: sample taken at primary tumor resection. No cell sorting; template was whole RNA from tumor, lung tissue or PBMC. TCRdb reanalysed the 5' RACE reads using MiXCR and keeps one entry per CDR3 protein. The sample comprises roughly 48,000 distinct CDR3 sequences, less than 5.5% of which are singletons, and approximately 12% rests with the top ten.

V and J are TRBV27 and TRBJ2-1, with 7 bases lining up with TRBD1. The sequenced sample was PBMCs, obtained at surgery. This receptor was obtained from a male donor with early-stage non-small cell lung cancer. CDR3 amino acids: CASSRTGSYNEQFF. CDR3 DNA sequence: TGTGCCAGCAGTAGGACAGGCTCCTACAATGAGCAGTTCTTC.